This T cell receptor (beta chain) was sequenced for a study of T cell changes during pregnancy in multiple sclerosis. V was pared by 6 bases and J by 3 bases, with 6 bases of the junction left unmatched. The CDR3 covers 14 residues. Germline CDR1 reads MRHNA; CDR2 reads SNTAGT. Repertoires were generated with immunoSEQ multiplex PCR, while TCRdb's copy carries only in-frame clones and drops some. The sample has about 93,000 clones; 75% to 95% are singletons. The starting material was peripheral blood, obtained before pregnancy. The clonotype comes from a female donor with multiple sclerosis, enrolled in a pregnancy study. The rearrangement joins TRBV6-4 to TRBJ1-2; 8 bases fit TRBD1. The CDR3, as DNA: TGTGCCAGCAGAGACAGGGGATTAGACTATGGCTACACCTTC. Translating it yields CASRDRGLDYGYTF.